The rows below give T cell receptor beta chains drawn from one sample of a study of CD8+ T cells in alopecia areata. Measured with immunoSEQ multiplex PCR; TCRdb has only the in-frame clones, and not every one. The sample has tens of thousands of clones, approximately 30% seen once; the top ten hold 15%. Sample: CD8+ T cells sorted from blood, taken at week 4, from a patient treated with tofacitinib. The receptors shown here come from a human donor with alopecia areata. CDR3s include the opening cysteine and the closing phenylalanine or tryptophan. Each record gives: J gene, D gene, clone size, V gene, CDR3 DNA, CDR3 protein. D genes are given only for firm matches. Clone size is given for some rows only: seen once, a few or many times, or a class if the clone is expanded.

TRBJ2-1	NA	NA	TRBV6-4	TGTGCCAGCGGGGTTTCGGGTGAGGATGAGCAGTTCTTC	CASGVSGEDEQFF
TRBJ1-1	NA	few	TRBV7-9	TGTGCCAGCAGCTCCCCGGTTGGGACTGAAGCTTTCTTT	CASSSPVGTEAFF
TRBJ2-7	NA	medium-sized	TRBV7-2	TGTGCCAGCAGGTCAGGATACGAGCAGTACTTC	CASRSGYEQYF
TRBJ2-1	TRBD2	NA	TRBV29-1	TGCAGCGTTGCTGGGACTAGCGGGAGAGGGAATGAGCAGTTCTTC	CSVAGTSGRGNEQFF
TRBJ1-2	TRBD1	few	TRBV7-6	TGTGCCAGCAGCTCCTCGACAGGGGTTAACTATGGCTACACCTTC	CASSSSTGVNYGYTF
TRBJ2-1	NA	NA	TRBV29-1	TGCAGCGTCTCCAACGCGGGAAGTTTCGATGAGCAGTTCTTC	CSVSNAGSFDEQFF
TRBJ1-1	TRBD1	NA	TRBV30	TGTGCCTGGAGTCGGACAGGGGGGTGGAACACTGAAGCTTTCTTT	CAWSRTGGWNTEAFF
TRBJ1-5	NA	NA	TRBV21-1	TGTGCCAGCAGCAAAGCATGGCGGTATAGCAATCAGCCCCAGCATTTT	CASSKAWRYSNQPQHF
TRBJ2-1	TRBD2	NA	TRBV15	TGTGCCACCAGCAGAGGGACTAGCGGAAACAATGAGCAGTTCTTC	CATSRGTSGNNEQFF
TRBJ1-1	NA	NA	TRBV5-1	TGCGCCAGCAGCTTGGAAGGGGCTGAAGCTTTCTTT	CASSLEGAEAFF
TRBJ1-2	NA	few	TRBV6-5	TGTGCCAGCAGTTACCCTCTCGCCCGGGAGCCCGGGTACACCTTC	CASSYPLAREPGYTF
TRBJ2-7	NA	NA	TRBV27	TGTGCCAGCAGTTTGACGGGGTCCTACGAGCAGTACTTC	CASSLTGSYEQYF
TRBJ1-2	NA	NA	TRBV29-1	TGCAGCGCTGCCGGAGGGAGTCTTAGTGGCTACACCTTC	CSAAGGSLSGYTF
TRBJ1-1	NA	NA	TRBV7-9	TGTGCCAGCAGCTTAGGTGTAACTGAAGCTTTCTTT	CASSLGVTEAFF
TRBJ2-7	NA	few	TRBV29-1	TGCAGCGTTCAACAGGGATTGTCTTACGAGCAGTACTTC	CSVQQGLSYEQYF
TRBJ1-1	NA	NA	TRBV4-1	TGCGCCAGCAGCCATAAGGCTTTCATGAACACTGAAGCTTTCTTT	CASSHKAFMNTEAFF
TRBJ2-2	NA	NA	TRBV30	TGTGCCTGGAGTGGGGGGCGAAACACCGGGGAGCTGTTTTTT	CAWSGGRNTGELFF
TRBJ2-4	TRBD2	NA	TRBV5-1	TGCGTCGACGGGGGCGGGAGGAACATTCAGTACTTC	CVDGGGRNIQYF
TRBJ2-4	NA	NA	TRBV27	TGTGCCAGCAGAGCTTTTGAAAACATTCAGTACTTC	CASRAFENIQYF
TRBJ2-1	NA	NA	TRBV27	TGTGCCAGCCGGGACTTCATCTACAATGAGCAGTTCTTC	CASRDFIYNEQFF
TRBJ2-7	NA	NA	TRBV29-1	TGCAGCGTTGAAATACGGGTGGACTCCTACGAGCAGTACTTC	CSVEIRVDSYEQYF
TRBJ1-5	NA	NA	TRBV15	TGTGCCACCAGCAGTGCTCATAGGGCGTCTCAGCCCCAGCATTTT	CATSSAHRASQPQHF
TRBJ2-1	NA	NA	TRBV6-4	TGTGCCAGCAGTGACTTTCAATCTCCAGACTGGGAACTCCTAACAGCCGAATACAATGAGCAGTTCTTC	CASSDFQSPDWELLTAEYNEQFF
TRBJ1-2	TRBD1	few	TRBV29-1	TGCAGCGTTGAGGGACAGGAACTCTATGGCTACACCTTC	CSVEGQELYGYTF
TRBJ1-5	NA	few	TRBV29-1	TGCAGCGTTGATACCGGGGGCGGTCAGCCCCAGCATTTT	CSVDTGGGQPQHF
TRBJ2-7	NA	NA	TRBV7-3	TGTGCCAGCAGCTTAACTAGCGGAACCTACGAGCAGTACTTC	CASSLTSGTYEQYF
TRBJ2-7	NA	few	TRBV7-2	TGTGCCAGCAGCCTAAAGGGGTACGAGCAGTACTTC	CASSLKGYEQYF
TRBJ2-5	TRBD2	NA	TRBV7-2	TGTGCCAGCCCGGGCGGGAGTGGAGAGACCCAGTACTTC	CASPGGSGETQYF
TRBJ2-1	NA	NA	TRBV7-2	TGTGCCAGCAGCTTGAAACGGGAGTCGGATGAGCAGTTCTTC	CASSLKRESDEQFF
TRBJ1-5	NA	few	TRBV7-2	TGTGCCAGCAGCAACGGGGCCCCTAGCTTTCAGCCCCAGCATTTT	CASSNGAPSFQPQHF
TRBJ2-1	TRBD2	NA	TRBV29-1	TGCAGCGTGAGACTAGCGGGATCCTACAATGAGCAGTTCTTC	CSVRLAGSYNEQFF
TRBJ2-5	NA	NA	TRBV29-1	TGCAGCGGCGACCAGGGCAGGGGGACCCAGTACTTC	CSGDQGRGTQYF
TRBJ2-4	NA	few	TRBV23-1	TGCGCCAGCAGTCAATGGAGGAGGGGGCCCAAAAACATTCAGTACTTC	CASSQWRRGPKNIQYF
TRBJ2-3	NA	few	TRBV25-1	TGTGCCAGCAAGACGCGGATAGATACGCAGTATTTT	CASKTRIDTQYF
TRBJ2-5	NA	NA	TRBV9	TGTGCCAGCAGCGCGACCGGAGAGACCCAGTACTTC	CASSATGETQYF
TRBJ2-7	NA	NA	TRBV11-2	TGTGCCAGCAGCTTAGATTATACGGATCGCTCCTACGAGCAGTACTTC	CASSLDYTDRSYEQYF
TRBJ2-1	NA	NA	TRBV5-6	TGTGCCAGCAGCTCAACGGTGGTCGGCAATGAGCAGTTCTTC	CASSSTVVGNEQFF
TRBJ2-3	TRBD2	few	TRBV11-2	TGTGCCAGCAGCCCCCGGGACTACACAGATACGCAGTATTTT	CASSPRDYTDTQYF
TRBJ2-1	NA	few	TRBV29-1	TGCAGCGTTGATTCTCCAGCGGCTTCCTACAATGAGCAGTTCTTC	CSVDSPAASYNEQFF
TRBJ1-2	NA	NA	TRBV29-1	TGCAGCGTTGAAGGAGGTGCCAACTATGGCTACACCTTC	CSVEGGANYGYTF
TRBJ2-1	TRBD2	NA	TRBV13	TGTGCCAGCAGCTCTAGCGGGCCCTACAATGAGCAGTTCTTC	CASSSSGPYNEQFF
TRBJ2-1	NA	NA	TRBV27	TGTGCCAGCAGAGAGGACATAGCGAGTGTCAATGAGCAGTTCTTC	CASREDIASVNEQFF
TRBJ2-7	NA	NA	TRBV29-1	TGCAGCGTTGTTCAGATGAACTCCTACGAGCAGTACTTC	CSVVQMNSYEQYF
TRBJ2-5	TRBD2	NA	TRBV6-1	TGTGCCAGCAGTGAAAGCGGGGGAAGGGGTGAGACCCAGTACTTC	CASSESGGRGETQYF
TRBJ2-3	TRBD2	NA	TRBV7-9	TGTGCCAGCAGCCCGATAGCGGGAGCGCTAACAGATACGCAGTATTTT	CASSPIAGALTDTQYF
TRBJ2-7	NA	few	TRBV27	TGTGCCAGCAGTTCAACGGCCGGGACGGAATACTACGAGCAGTACTTC	CASSSTAGTEYYEQYF
TRBJ2-1	TRBD2	NA	TRBV29-1	TGCAGCGTAGAGGGACTAGCGGGAGTAATCTCCTACAATGAGCAGTTCTTC	CSVEGLAGVISYNEQFF
TRBJ2-3	NA	few	TRBV29-1	TGCAGCGTTGTTGGGGCGGGTAGGACAGATACGCAGTATTTT	CSVVGAGRTDTQYF
TRBJ2-7	NA	NA	TRBV6-6	TGTGCCAGCAGCAAGGTAGAAAAAGGGCAGTACTTC	CASSKVEKGQYF
TRBJ2-3	NA	NA	TRBV29-1	TGCAGCGTTGTCTTTCGAGATACGCAGTATTTT	CSVVFRDTQYF